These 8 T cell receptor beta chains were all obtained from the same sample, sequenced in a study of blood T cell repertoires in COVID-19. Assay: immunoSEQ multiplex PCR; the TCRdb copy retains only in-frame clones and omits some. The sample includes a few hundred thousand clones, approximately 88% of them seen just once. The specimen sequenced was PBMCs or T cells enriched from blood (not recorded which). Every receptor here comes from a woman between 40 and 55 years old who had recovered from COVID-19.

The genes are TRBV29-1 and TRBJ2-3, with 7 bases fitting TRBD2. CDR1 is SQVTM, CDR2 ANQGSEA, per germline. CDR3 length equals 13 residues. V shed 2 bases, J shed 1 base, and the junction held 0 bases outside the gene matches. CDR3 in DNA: TGCAGCGTTGAACTAGCGGGCACAGATACGCAGTATTTT. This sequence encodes CSVELAGTDTQYF.

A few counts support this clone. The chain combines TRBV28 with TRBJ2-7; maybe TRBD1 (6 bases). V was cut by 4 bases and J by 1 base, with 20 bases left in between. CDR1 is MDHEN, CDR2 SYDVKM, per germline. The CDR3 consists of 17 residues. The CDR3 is CASSSPQPGTKSYEQYF. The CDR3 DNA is TGTGCCAGCAGTTCCCCCCAGCCCGGGACAAAGTCCTACGAGCAGTACTTC.

Here the CDR3 reads CASSGQDPLPSTIYF. The DNA for the CDR3 is TGTGCCAGCAGCGGACAGGATCCTCTCCCCTCCACCATATATTTT. The rearrangement joins TRBV5-6 to TRBJ1-3, with 7 bases fitting TRBD1. Germline lookup yields CDR1 SGHDT and CDR2 YYEEEE. The length of the CDR3 is 15 residues. The V and J ends lost 4 bases and 9 bases, in that order; junction bases with no gene match: 13.

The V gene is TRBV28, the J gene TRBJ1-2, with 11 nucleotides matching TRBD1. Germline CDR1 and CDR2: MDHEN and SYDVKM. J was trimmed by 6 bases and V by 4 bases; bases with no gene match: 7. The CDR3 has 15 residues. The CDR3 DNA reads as TGTGCCAGCAGTTGGATATCGGACAGGGGGCATGGCTACACCTTC. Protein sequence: CASSWISDRGHGYTF.

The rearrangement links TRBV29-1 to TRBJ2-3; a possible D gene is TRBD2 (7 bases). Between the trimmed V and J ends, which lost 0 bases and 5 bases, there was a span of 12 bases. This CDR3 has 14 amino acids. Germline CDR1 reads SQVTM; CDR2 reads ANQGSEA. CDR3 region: CSVEERGGEDTQYF. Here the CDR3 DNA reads TGCAGCGTTGAAGAAAGAGGGGGGGAAGATACGCAGTATTTT.

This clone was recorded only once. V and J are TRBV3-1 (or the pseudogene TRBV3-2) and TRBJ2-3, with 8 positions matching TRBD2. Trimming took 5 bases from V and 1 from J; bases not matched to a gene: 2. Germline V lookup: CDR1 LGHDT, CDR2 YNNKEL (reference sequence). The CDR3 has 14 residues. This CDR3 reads CASSSREGTDTQYF. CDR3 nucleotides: TGTGCCAGCAGCTCGCGGGAGGGCACAGATACGCAGTATTTT.

The CDR3 reads CASSPSRGSYNEQFF. In DNA, the CDR3 is TGTGCCAGCTCACCAAGTAGGGGATCCTACAATGAGCAGTTCTTC. V gene TRBV18 combines with J gene TRBJ2-1; D possibly corresponds to TRBD1 (5 bases). Germline CDR1 and CDR2: KGHSH and LQKENI. The CDR3 is 15 amino acids. Trimming pared 2 bases from V and 1 base from J, leaving 9 bases between.

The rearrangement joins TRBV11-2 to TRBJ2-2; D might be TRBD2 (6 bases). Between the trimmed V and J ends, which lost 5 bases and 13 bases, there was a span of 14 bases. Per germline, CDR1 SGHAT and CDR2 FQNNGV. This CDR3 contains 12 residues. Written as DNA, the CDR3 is TGTGCCAGCAGCCCACGTAGCGGAGGGCTGTTTTTT. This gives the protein CASSPRSGGLFF.